The 12 T cell receptor beta chains listed next were all sequenced from one sample in a study of cytomegalovirus exposure and HLA in healthy donors. PCR was performed using 60 Vbeta and 13 Jbeta primers. TCRdb's table, derived via immunoSEQ multiplex PCR, lists solely in-frame clones and lacks some. The table shows roughly 180,000 clones, with approximately 84% occurring only once. The sample taken for sequencing was PBMCs. The receptor source for this set is a woman aged 30 to 39 in good health and CMV-seropositive.

The chain is built from TRBV19 and TRBJ2-3, with a possible D match to TRBD1 (5 bases). Germline CDR1 LNHDA, CDR2 SQIVND (reference sequence). The CDR3 is made up of 13 amino acids. V dropped 8 bases and J dropped 5 bases, with 14 bases sitting between them. CDR3 DNA sequence: TGTGCCAGTCCTAGGGGAAGGGGAGATACGCAGTATTTT. It is translated as CASPRGRGDTQYF.

The chain links TRBV5-4 to TRBJ2-3; a possible D gene is TRBD2 (6 bases). Trimming took 0 bases from V and 2 from J, leaving 10 bases between them. CDR3 length: 15 residues. Germline values: CDR1 SGHNT, CDR2 YYREEE (reference sequence). CDR3 loop: CASSLAGGFTDTQYF. Written as DNA, the CDR3 is TGTGCCAGCAGCTTGGCTGGGGGGTTCACAGATACGCAGTATTTT.

The gene calls are TRBV9 and TRBJ1-1; 7 bases match TRBD1. This CDR3 is built from 14 residues. The ends lost 4 bases at V and 1 base at J; junction bases unmatched: 4. Germline CDR1 is SGDLS and CDR2 is YYNGEE. Here the CDR3 reads CASSQGGQNTEAFF. The CDR3 coding sequence is TGTGCCAGCAGCCAGGGGGGTCAGAACACTGAAGCTTTCTTT.

In this sample, this clone turned up a few times. The genes are TRBV15 and TRBJ1-1; D is ambiguous. Germline values: CDR1 LNHNV, CDR2 YYDKDF (reference sequence). V shed 0 bases and J shed 2 bases, with 7 bases lying between them. CDR3 size: 14 residues. The CDR3 sequence: CATSRDLVNTEAFF. In DNA form, the CDR3 reads TGTGCCACCAGCAGAGATCTCGTAAACACTGAAGCTTTCTTT. Combining the CDR3 with reference TRBV15 and TRBJ1-1 gives the whole variable domain DAMVIQNPRYQVTQFGKPVTLSCSQTLNHNVMYWYQQKSSQAPKLLFHYYDKDFNNEADTPDNFQSRRPNTSFCFLDIRSPGLGDTAMYLCATSRDLVNTEAFFGQGTRLTVV.

The J gene is TRBJ2-7, the V gene TRBV19, with D unresolved. Trimming removed 6 bases at V and 5 bases at J, with 11 bases between. The CDR3 spans 12 residues. Germline CDR1 reads LNHDA; CDR2 reads SQIVND (reference sequence). The CDR3 region is CASSSAANEQYF. The DNA of the CDR3 is TGTGCCAGTAGCAGCGCGGCTAACGAGCAGTACTTC.

The genes are TRBV6-5 and TRBJ2-7, with TRBD1 matching over 7 bases. The V and J ends lost 0 bases and 3 bases, in that order; junction bases with no gene match: 5. The CDR3 is 15 residues long. Germline V gene data show CDR1 as MNHEY and CDR2 as SVGAGI. CDR3 coding DNA: TGTGCCAGCAGTTACTCGAAGGACAGGAACTACGAGCAGTACTTC. Residues: CASSYSKDRNYEQYF.

This clone was seen a few times. The V call is TRBV2, the J call TRBJ1-2; weak D call: TRBD1 (5 bases). This CDR3 region has 14 residues. Germline V gives CDR1 SNHLY, CDR2 FYNNEI. Trimming shortened V by 5 bases and J by 4 bases, and 14 bases separated the two germline ends. Here the CDR3 reads CASSPVGVPYGYTF. The CDR3 DNA follows: TGTGCCAGCAGTCCGGTAGGGGTTCCCTATGGCTACACCTTC.

Details on this clone: The sample carries other DNA sequences with the same CDR3. V and J are TRBV5-1 and TRBJ1-4; TRBD1 aligns across 9 bases. The CDR3 is 14 residues long. V lost 2 bases to trimming and J lost 7 bases; unmatched junction nucleotides: 3. In germline, CDR1 is SGHRS, CDR2 YFSETQ. CDR3 loop: CASSFGQGREKLFF. The CDR3 DNA sequence: TGCGCCAGCAGCTTTGGACAGGGGCGTGAAAAACTGTTTTTT.

About this clone: One junction end does not reproduce the germline sequence, and a read error may be involved. V gene TRBV2 combines with J gene TRBJ1-1, with 7 bases fitting TRBD1. CDR3 length equals 17 residues. Per germline, CDR1 SNHLY and CDR2 FYNNEI. CDR3 DNA sequence: TGTGCCAGCAGTGAAAGGGTGGCAGGGGGTCTGGGCACTGAAACTTTCTTT. Residues: CASSERVAGGLGTETFF.

The rearrangement joins TRBV2 to TRBJ2-3, with a weak D call TRBD1 (5 bases). The germline V and J ends were trimmed by 6 bases and 8 bases, with 12 bases remaining between them. Germline CDR1 SNHLY, CDR2 FYNNEI. This CDR3 is built from 12 residues. This CDR3 reads CASSPLRGTQYF. CDR3 nucleotides: TGTGCCAGCAGCCCTTTAAGGGGTACGCAGTATTTT.

This clone has a handful of counts. Within the sample, other DNA sequences also encode this same CDR3. V gene TRBV4-1 combines with J gene TRBJ2-5; no definite D call. Looked up from germline, CDR1 is MGHRA and CDR2 is YSYEKL. The germline V and J ends were trimmed by 0 bases and 10 bases, with 9 bases remaining between them. This CDR3 comprises 12 residues. Here the CDR3 reads CASSQDHGRQYF. The CDR3 DNA follows: TGCGCCAGCAGCCAAGACCACGGTCGCCAGTACTTC.

The V gene is TRBV28, the J gene TRBJ2-1; TRBD1 might be the D (5 bases). This CDR3 has 13 residues. The germline V gene has CDR1 MDHEN and CDR2 SYDVKM. V was shortened by 11 bases and J by 4 bases, with 15 bases between the two germline ends. CDR3 sequence: CAASDSTYNEQFF. DNA for the CDR3: TGTGCCGCCTCTGACAGCACATACAATGAGCAGTTCTTC. The full variable domain, in which reference TRBV28 and TRBJ2-1 provide the parts outside the CDR3, is DVKVTQSSRYLVKRTGEKVFLECVQDMDHENMFWYRQDPGLGLRLIYFSYDVKMKEKGDIPEGYSVSREKKERFSLILESASTNQTSMYLCAASDSTYNEQFFGPGTRLTVL.